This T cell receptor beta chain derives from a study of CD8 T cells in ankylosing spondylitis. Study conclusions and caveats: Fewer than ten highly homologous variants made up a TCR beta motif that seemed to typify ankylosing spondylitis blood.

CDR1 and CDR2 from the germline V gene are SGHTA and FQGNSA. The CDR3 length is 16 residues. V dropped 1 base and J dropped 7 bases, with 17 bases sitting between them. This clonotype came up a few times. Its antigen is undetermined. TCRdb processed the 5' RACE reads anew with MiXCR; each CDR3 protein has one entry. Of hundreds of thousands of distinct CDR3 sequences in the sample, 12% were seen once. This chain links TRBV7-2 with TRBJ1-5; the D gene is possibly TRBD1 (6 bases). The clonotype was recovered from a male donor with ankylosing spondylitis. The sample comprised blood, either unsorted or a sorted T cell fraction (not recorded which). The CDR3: CASSLVGGTVFQPQHF. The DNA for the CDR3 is TGTGCCAGCAGCTTAGTAGGGGGGACTGTATTCCAGCCCCAGCATTTT.